The text below deals with one T cell receptor beta chain. Its cognate antigen is unknown. This entry belongs to a study of T cell responses to AZD1222 COVID-19 vaccine. General study results and limits: Of spike-specific TCRs, nearly half reportedly target regions left unmutated in variants. Spike regions recognized by vaccine-associated CD4 TCRs spanned the protein, led by 160-218 and 743-854. Clonal diversity was possibly underestimated; the donors were predominantly white British and more often female. Samples come after the peak T cell response, not at day 14.

This CDR3 region has 14 residues. Germline V gene sequence: CDR1 SGHRS, CDR2 YFSETQ. Trimming removed 4 bases at V and 2 bases at J, with 13 bases between. Only in-frame clones appear in the TCRdb table, and some are missing; sequencing was by immunoSEQ multiplex PCR. The sample yields about 100,000 clones, roughly 85% seen once. This chain connects TRBV5-1 to TRBJ2-7; perhaps TRBD2 as D (5 bases). The specimen comprised peripheral blood, sampled 28 days after the second AZD1222 dose. This TCR was sampled from an adult who received the AZD1222 COVID-19 vaccine. For the CDR3, the DNA is TGCGCCAGCAGCCTGGACGGAGGTCCCTACGAGCAGTACTTC. Its protein product is CASSLDGGPYEQYF.